This passage covers 26 T cell receptor beta chains from one sample sequenced in a study of control samples from healthy donors and cancer patients. The assay was immunoSEQ multiplex PCR, and TCRdb's table has in-frame clones only and misses some. There are over 40,000 clones in the sample; almost 90% occur only once, and over 35% lies in the top ten. Sequenced sample: PBMCs. All receptors derive from a man aged 45-65 years with head and neck cancer.

This rearrangement joins TRBV5-1 to TRBJ2-1, with TRBD2 identical over 11 bases. There are 17 residues in the CDR3. Germline CDR1 SGHRS, CDR2 YFSETQ. V was pared by 2 bases and J by 9 bases, with 13 bases of the junction left unmatched. This CDR3 reads CASSLWGTSGSNTEQFF. As DNA, the CDR3 is TGCGCCAGCAGCTTATGGGGCACTAGCGGGAGTAACACTGAGCAGTTCTTC.

V usage is TRBV5-3 and J usage is TRBJ2-7; D is perhaps TRBD1 or TRBD2 (6 bases each). TRBV5-3 is recorded as an ORF, its role being uncertain. V was clipped by 4 bases and J by 7 bases, with 15 bases between them. The CDR3 has 13 residues. Written as DNA, the CDR3 is TGTGCCAGAAGCACCGGATTAGGGGGGGAGCAGTACTTC. This encodes CARSTGLGGEQYF.

This chain uses TRBV29-1 with TRBJ2-3, with D unresolved. This CDR3 is 13 amino acids long. The germline V gene encodes CDR1 SQVTM and CDR2 ANQGSEA. V lost 2 bases and J lost 4, with 10 bases in between. CDR3 bases: TGCAGCGTTGAAATAGGGTTGGCAGATACGCAGTATTTT. This encodes CSVEIGLADTQYF.

This clone was detected a few times. This sequence joins TRBV6-5 and TRBJ2-7; D possibly corresponds to TRBD1 (6 bases). V was trimmed by 7 bases and J by 3 bases, leaving 16 bases between them. Germline-derived CDR1 and CDR2 are MNHEY and SVGAGI. This CDR3 is built from 14 residues. This chain's CDR3 is CASKGDMGYYEQYF. The CDR3 DNA follows: TGTGCCAGCAAAGGGGACATGGGTTACTACGAGCAGTACTTC.

The CDR3 region has the DNA TGTGCCAGCTCACGTGGCTCGGGGGAGACCCAGTACTTC. The encoded protein is CASSRGSGETQYF. V is TRBV18 and J is TRBJ2-5, with D possibly matching TRBD2 (5 bases). This CDR3 has 13 amino acids. The germline V gene has CDR1 KGHSH and CDR2 LQKENI. V gave up 4 bases and J gave up 5 bases, with 11 bases separating them.

The chain has TRBV19 and TRBJ2-6; perhaps TRBD2 as D (6 bases). The CDR3 sequence is 15 residues long. Germline lookup yields CDR1 LNHDA and CDR2 SQIVND (reference sequence). V was trimmed by 5 bases and J by 0 bases, leaving 8 bases between them. As DNA, the CDR3 is TGTGCCAGTAGTCTCGGGAGCTCTGGGGCCAACGTCCTGACTTTC. Translation gives CASSLGSSGANVLTF.

The J gene is TRBJ1-2, the V gene TRBV5-1; D gene ambiguous. V lost 0 bases to trimming and J lost 9 bases, with 15 bases between them. The CDR3 loop spans 14 amino acids. The germline CDR1 and CDR2 sequences are SGHRS and YFSETQ. CDR3 DNA sequence: TGCGCCAGCAGCTTGGTGGGGTTGAGCGATCGCTACACCTTC. It translates to CASSLVGLSDRYTF.

This chain joins TRBV30 and TRBJ2-1; D possibly matches TRBD1 or TRBD2 (6 bases each). Germline assignment: CDR1 GTSNPN and CDR2 SVGIG (reference sequence). The V gene lost 8 bases and the J gene lost 2 bases, with 16 bases spanning the gap. This CDR3 contains 14 residues. This CDR3 reads CAVRRDTTYNEQFF. The DNA of the CDR3 is TGTGCCGTGCGGCGGGACACCACCTACAATGAGCAGTTCTTC.

The chain's CDR3 is CASSQATGAVYNEQFF. The CDR3 DNA follows: TGCGCCAGCAGCCAAGCAACAGGGGCCGTCTACAATGAGCAGTTCTTC. The V gene is TRBV4-1, the J gene TRBJ2-1, with 7 bases identical to TRBD1. This CDR3 region has 16 residues. With V trimmed by 1 base and J by 3 bases, 6 bases remained unmatched. Germline lookup yields CDR1 MGHRA and CDR2 YSYEKL.

This clone was picked up a small number of times. V is TRBV6-2 or TRBV6-3 and J is TRBJ2-7; no definite D call. V was clipped by 5 bases and J by 4 bases, with 12 bases between them. The CDR3 runs 13 residues. In germline, CDR1 is MNHEY, CDR2 SVGEGT. CDR3 protein: CASSGYLFYEQYF. The DNA for the CDR3 is TGTGCCAGCAGTGGGTACCTTTTTTACGAGCAGTACTTC.

A few counts support this clone. The V gene is TRBV30, the J gene TRBJ2-3; unclear D gene. Deletions cut 0 bases from V and 4 bases from J, with 23 bases between. Germline lookup yields CDR1 GTSNPN and CDR2 SVGIG (reference sequence). This CDR3 contains 18 residues. For the CDR3, the DNA is TGTGCCTGGAGTGTGAGTCGGTTCGGCGCCCCGGGTTCAGATACGCAGTATTTT. Amino acid sequence: CAWSVSRFGAPGSDTQYF.

The chain has TRBV11-3 and TRBJ1-1; D perhaps matches TRBD1 (6 bases). The CDR3 runs 12 residues. The V and J ends lost 5 bases and 7 bases respectively, with 11 bases between them. Germline lookup yields CDR1 SGHNT and CDR2 YENEEA. CDR3 protein: CASSQGLGEAFF. CDR3 coding DNA: TGTGCCAGCAGCCAGGGGCTTGGTGAAGCTTTCTTT.

The CDR3 sequence is CATSSPLAYNEQFF. CDR3 DNA sequence: TGTGCCACCAGCTCCCCTCTAGCGTACAATGAGCAGTTCTTC. V gene TRBV15 combines with J gene TRBJ2-1; weak D call: TRBD2 (6 bases). This CDR3 region has 14 residues. Trimming took off 5 bases at V and 4 bases at J, with 12 bases between the two ends. Germline V gene data show CDR1 as LNHNV and CDR2 as YYDKDF (reference sequence).

The chain uses TRBV7-2 and TRBJ1-1; TRBD1 matches at 8 bases. Trimming at V came to 5 bases and at J to 3 bases, leaving 5 bases not matched to a gene. CDR3 length equals 14 residues. Germline V gene sequence: CDR1 SGHTA, CDR2 FQGNSA. DNA of the CDR3: TGTGCCAGCAGCCACGGACAGGGCGACACTGAAGCTTTCTTT. Translating it yields CASSHGQGDTEAFF.

The genes are TRBV11-2 and TRBJ2-1; 8 bases agree with TRBD2. Trimming removed 5 bases from V and 4 bases from J; junction bases left unmatched: 7. The CDR3 runs to 15 residues. Germline V gene data show CDR1 as SGHAT and CDR2 as FQNNGV. DNA for the CDR3: TGTGCCAGCAGCCGTATAGCGGGACGTTACAATGAGCAGTTCTTC. Translated, it gives CASSRIAGRYNEQFF. The entire variable domain, with the rest obtained from reference TRBV11-2 and TRBJ2-1, is as follows: EAGVAQSPRYKIIEKRQSVAFWCNPISGHATLYWYQQILGQGPKLLIQFQNNGVVDDSQLPKDRFSAERLKGVDSTLKIQPAKLEDSAVYLCASSRIAGRYNEQFFGPGTRLTVL.

This clone was picked up one time. V is TRBV9 and J is TRBJ2-2; perhaps TRBD2 as D (6 bases). The CDR3 loop spans 15 amino acids. The germline gives CDR1 SGDLS, CDR2 YYNGEE. The V and J ends lost 4 bases and 2 bases respectively, with 12 bases between them. CDR3 region: CASSPGGDNTGELFF. CDR3 coding DNA: TGTGCCAGCAGCCCCGGCGGGGATAACACCGGGGAGCTGTTTTTT.

The rearrangement links TRBV29-1 to TRBJ1-2; D gene ambiguous. Trimming stripped 6 bases from V and 3 bases from J, with 14 bases between. Germline values: CDR1 SQVTM, CDR2 ANQGSEA. CDR3 size: 13 residues. The CDR3 nucleotides are TGCAGCGTCGGACTTCCTAGCCACTATGGCTACACCTTC. Translation: CSVGLPSHYGYTF.

This rearrangement joins TRBV7-2 to TRBJ1-3; TRBD1 aligns across 8 bases. This CDR3 has 16 residues. CDR1 and CDR2 from the germline V gene are SGHTA and FQGNSA. Germline trimming cut 5 bases from V and 1 base from J; bases unmatched to any gene: 7. Written as DNA, the CDR3 is TGTGCCAGCAGCCAGGGGGCAGCTTCTTCTGGAAACACCATATATTTT. It codes for CASSQGAASSGNTIYF.

J is TRBJ1-4 and V is TRBV11-1, with no clear D. Trimming took 1 base from V and 8 from J, leaving 8 bases between them. The CDR3 extends over 13 amino acids. CDR1 and CDR2 from the germline V gene are SGHAT and FQDESV (reference sequence). The chain's CDR3 is CASSLEVGEKLFF. The CDR3 DNA sequence: TGTGCCAGCAGCTTAGAGGTCGGAGAAAAACTGTTTTTT. The whole variable domain, remainder taken from reference TRBV11-1 and TRBJ1-4, is EAEVAQSPRYKITEKSQAVAFWCDPISGHATLYWYRQILGQGPELLVQFQDESVVDDSQLPKDRFSAERLKGVDSTLKIQPAELGDSAMYLCASSLEVGEKLFFGSGTQLSVL.

The gene calls are TRBV30 and TRBJ1-1, with 10 bases aligning to TRBD1. V shed 5 bases and J 3 bases; nucleotides not matched to a gene: 9. The CDR3 consists of 15 residues. Germline assignment: CDR1 GTSNPN and CDR2 SVGIG (reference sequence). CDR3: CAWGPHGTGDTEAFF. The CDR3 DNA reads as TGTGCCTGGGGACCCCACGGGACAGGGGACACTGAAGCTTTCTTT.

The chain employs TRBV19 and TRBJ2-1, with 9 bases identical to TRBD2. The CDR3 totals 15 residues. Germline CDR1 is LNHDA and CDR2 is SQIVND (reference sequence). Germline trimming cut 6 bases from V and 4 bases from J; bases unmatched to any gene: 7. The CDR3 region is CASRVAGAGYNEQFF. Here the CDR3 DNA reads TGTGCCAGTAGGGTAGCGGGAGCAGGGTACAATGAGCAGTTCTTC. Based on the CDR3 plus reference TRBV19 and TRBJ2-1, the full variable domain is DGGITQSPKYLFRKEGQNVTLSCEQNLNHDAMYWYRQDPGQGLRLIYYSQIVNDFQKGDIAEGYSVSREKKESFPLTVTSAQKNPTAFYLCASRVAGAGYNEQFFGPGTRLTVL.

This sequence joins TRBV18 and TRBJ2-3; 14 bases match TRBD2. This CDR3 comprises 17 residues. Looked up from germline, CDR1 is KGHSH and CDR2 is LQKENI. V lost 6 bases to trimming and J lost 3 bases; unmatched junction nucleotides: 8. The CDR3 sequence is CASSSGLAGVETDTQYF. CDR3 DNA sequence: TGTGCCAGCTCTTCGGGACTAGCGGGAGTCGAGACAGATACGCAGTATTTT.

The chain couples TRBV28 to TRBJ2-5; D assignment may be TRBD1 or TRBD2 (5 bases each). This CDR3 region has 14 residues. Germline CDR1 MDHEN, CDR2 SYDVKM. V gave up 2 bases and J gave up 6 bases, with 13 bases separating them. CDR3 sequence (DNA): TGTGCCAGCAGTTTAATGAGGGGCCGTCAGACCCAGTACTTC. Its protein is CASSLMRGRQTQYF.

CDR3 residues: CASSSGTGEGKLFF. The DNA for the CDR3 is TGTGCCAGCAGTTCCGGGACAGGGGAAGGAAAACTGTTTTTT. The J gene is TRBJ1-4, the V gene TRBV6-6; 10 nucleotides match TRBD1. The length of the CDR3 is 14 residues. Germline V gives CDR1 MNHNY, CDR2 SVGAGI (reference sequence). V trimming: 4 bases; J trimming: 10 bases; junction bases outside the gene matches: 6.

The chain links TRBV6-5 to TRBJ1-3, with D maybe TRBD1 (5 bases). Germline-derived CDR1 and CDR2 are MNHEY and SVGAGI. There are 15 residues in the CDR3. The germline V and J ends were trimmed by 6 bases and 2 bases, with 14 bases remaining between them. Here the CDR3 DNA reads TGTGCCAGCAGGTTAGGGGTGCAGCCTGGAAACACCATATATTTT. It codes for CASRLGVQPGNTIYF.

V gene TRBV5-6 combines with J gene TRBJ2-3, with D unresolved. Trimming stripped 4 bases from V and 1 base from J, with 4 bases between. Germline-derived CDR1 and CDR2 are SGHDT and YYEEEE. CDR3 length: 12 amino acids. The CDR3 DNA reads as TGTGCCAGCAGCCGCGGCACAGATACGCAGTATTTT. Translating gives CASSRGTDTQYF.